The 8 T cell receptor beta chains below were found in one sample sequenced in a study of CD8 T cells in Susac syndrome. RNA amounts of roughly 0.45 to 1 ug underwent reverse transcription with random hexamers. TCRdb analysed the immunoSEQ multiplex PCR reads with MiXCR anew, one entry per CDR3 protein. Of under 550,000 distinct CDR3 sequences listed, 85% are singletons. Material for sequencing was CD8+ T cells from PBMCs. All receptors derive from a human donor with multiple sclerosis.

This chain links TRBV10-3 with TRBJ2-3; 8 nucleotides match TRBD2. Trimming at V came to 8 bases and at J to 5 bases, leaving 12 bases not matched to a gene. This CDR3 has 15 amino acids. Germline CDR1 ENHRY, CDR2 SYGVKD. The DNA for the CDR3 is TGTGCCATCGGCAGCGGGGGTGTTCGGGAAGATACGCAGTATTTT. It specifies CAIGSGGVREDTQYF.

The chain recombines TRBV20-1 with TRBJ1-1; TRBD1 is a possible D gene (5 bases). Trimming took off 2 bases at V and 3 bases at J, with 16 bases between the two ends. The CDR3 is 15 residues long. Germline loops: CDR1 DFQATT, CDR2 SNEGSKA (reference sequence). CDR3 region: CSARNPVTGDTEAFF. The CDR3 region has the DNA TGCAGTGCTAGAAACCCCGTCACAGGAGACACTGAAGCTTTCTTT.

V and J are TRBV14 and TRBJ2-7; D unclear. The V end was cut by 1 base, the J end by 2 bases, with 9 bases between. The CDR3 covers 14 residues. In germline, CDR1 is SGHDN, CDR2 FVKESK. CDR3 nucleotides: TGTGCCAGCAGCCAAGCTAGAAATCCCTACGAGCAGTACTTC. Translating it yields CASSQARNPYEQYF.

The V gene is TRBV20-1, the J gene TRBJ2-7, with TRBD1 matching over 9 bases. The trim removed 5 bases at V and 3 bases at J, leaving 5 bases unmatched. Germline-derived CDR1 and CDR2 are DFQATT and SNEGSKA (reference sequence). CDR3 length: 13 residues. The CDR3 sequence: CSARDRAGYEQYF. CDR3 in DNA: TGCAGTGCTCGGGACAGGGCGGGCTACGAGCAGTACTTC.

This clonotype appeared a few times. The chain is built from TRBV30 and TRBJ2-6; D is uncertain. Trimming shortened V by 4 bases and J by 2 bases, and 6 bases separated the two germline ends. The germline V gene has CDR1 GTSNPN and CDR2 SVGIG (reference sequence). The CDR3 sequence is 13 residues long. The CDR3 reads CAWKGTGANVLTF. CDR3 in DNA: TGTGCCTGGAAGGGAACTGGGGCCAACGTCCTGACTTTC.

The V and J genes are TRBV7-9 and TRBJ1-2; a weak D match, TRBD1 (6 bases). CDR3 length equals 12 residues. The V and J ends lost 3 bases and 12 bases respectively, with 14 bases between them. From germline, CDR1 is SEHNR and CDR2 FQNEAQ (reference sequence). CDR3 sequence reads: CASSLGGQGHTF. CDR3 DNA: TGTGCCAGCAGCTTGGGGGGGCAGGGCCACACCTTC.

This clonotype was counted once. The chain joins TRBV27 to TRBJ2-2; possibly TRBD1 for D (6 bases). Germline V lookup: CDR1 MNHEY, CDR2 SMNVEV (reference sequence). The V end was cut by 1 base, the J end by 4 bases, with 16 bases between. This CDR3 is 17 amino acids long. The chain's CDR3 is CASSLFSGGAGTGELFF. The CDR3 bases are TGTGCCAGCAGTTTATTTTCTGGGGGCGCCGGCACCGGGGAGCTGTTTTTT.

This clonotype was detected once. This chain joins TRBV3-1 and TRBJ1-5; 8 bases are shared with TRBD1. The CDR3 covers 17 residues. J was trimmed by 0 bases and V by 2 bases; bases with no gene match: 6. CDR1 LGHDT and CDR2 YNNKEL come from the germline V gene (reference sequence). CDR3 in amino acids: CASSQSGTGHSNQPQHF. CDR3 sequence (DNA): TGTGCCAGCAGCCAATCCGGGACAGGTCATAGCAATCAGCCCCAGCATTTT.